The following is a T cell receptor beta chain sequence with its context. Its antigen is unknown. The sample comes from a study of a mutant IDH1 vaccine in newly diagnosed glioma. At the level of the study: Sex among treated patients split about 62% male, about 40% female; mean age was approximately 40 years.

Germline CDR1 and CDR2: LGHNA and YNFKEQ. V lost 1 base, J lost 0 bases, and 7 bases lay in between. The CDR3 sequence is 15 residues long. Described time point: week 5, during vaccination. Topical imiquimod was applied with each vaccine dose, which held 300 ug of mutant IDH1 20-mer peptide. Some clones are missing from TCRdb's copy, which holds only in-frame ones; the method was immunoSEQ multiplex PCR. The sample contains approximately 60,000 clones, 70% to 85% of which appear only once. Sample: PBMCs, taken from a glioma patient whose treatment included an IDH1 peptide vaccine. J is TRBJ1-3 and V is TRBV4-2, with unresolved D. This TCR derives from a woman aged 18-29 years with glioma. Some clones in this sample may be carry-over from other donors' samples. This chain's CDR3 is CASSQGRTSGNTIYF. DNA for the CDR3: TGTGCCAGCAGCCAAGGCAGGACCTCTGGAAACACCATATATTTT.